Described below is a single T cell receptor (beta chain) sequence and its context. The antigen is undetermined. The sample originates from a study of T cell responses to AZD1222 COVID-19 vaccine. Study outcomes and limitations: At study baseline, merely five or six AZD1222 recipients were seropositive. At 160-218 and 743-854, vaccine-associated CD4 TCRs were dominant, and they spanned spike. Reports indicate that nearly half of spike-specific TCRs are directed at unmutated variant regions.

The CDR3 spans 14 residues. The germline gives CDR1 MNHNS, CDR2 SASEGT. Deletions cut 7 bases from V and 6 bases from J, with 15 bases between. Clones were sequenced by immunoSEQ multiplex PCR, and TCRdb holds only the in-frame ones, with some missing. The table lists about 190,000 clones, around 90% of them singletons. Specimen: peripheral blood, collected 28 days after the second dose of the MenACWY control vaccine. This sequence originates from an adult who received the MenACWY meningococcal vaccine as a control. This chain links TRBV6-1 with TRBJ2-2; possible D gene TRBD1, 6 bases. The CDR3 loop is CASTDTGLPGELFF. Written as DNA, the CDR3 is TGTGCCAGCACCGACACAGGGCTCCCCGGGGAGCTGTTTTTT.